These 9 T cell receptor beta chains share one sample of origin, sequenced in a study of CXCR3-negative and CXCR3-positive naive CD8 T cells. Study outcomes and limitations: Naive CXCR3-positive cells had TRB CDR3s more hydrophobic than those of CXCR3-negative naive cells.

Their cognate antigens are unknown. The study made its TRB cDNA libraries by 5' RACE, adding UMI labels. TCRdb re-called the 5' RACE reads and gives one entry per CDR3 protein, without DNA. This sample's table reports 110,000 or so distinct CDR3 sequences. Sequencing used naive CXCR3+ CD8+ T cells from blood. Subset of the sample: CD45RO-CCR7+CD27+CD95- naive CD8+ T cells expressing CXCR3 (TNR3+). All receptors derive from a human donor in good health. Some clones in this sample may be carry-over from other donors' samples.

V usage is TRBV12-3 or TRBV12-4 and J usage is TRBJ1-5. This CDR3 is 13 amino acids long. CDR3 amino acids: CASSLATVESQHF.

The chain employs TRBV15 and TRBJ2-7; as DNA is missing, the TRBD2 call by TCRdb cannot be tested. Germline loops: CDR1 LNHNV, CDR2 YYDKDF (reference sequence). The CDR3 totals 14 residues. CDR3 loop: CATSSLADSYEQYF.

The J gene is TRBJ2-3, the V gene TRBV6-1. The CDR3 contains 15 residues. Looked up from germline, CDR1 is MNHNS and CDR2 is SASEGT. CDR3 region: CASRRSAPLTDTQYF.

J is TRBJ2-7 and V is TRBV6-6; the TCRdb D gene call, TRBD2, has no DNA to confirm it. CDR1 is MNHNY, CDR2 SVGAGI, per germline (reference sequence). The CDR3 length is 18 residues. CDR3 protein: CASSYGTSGRARDYEQYF.

CDR3 protein: CASSPGQAEGYTF. The chain is built from TRBV12-3 or TRBV12-4 and TRBJ1-2; the D call of TRBD1 rests on TCRdb alone, since no DNA is present to check it. There are 13 residues in the CDR3.

The gene calls are TRBV11-1 and TRBJ1-1; the TCRdb D gene call, TRBD1, has no DNA to confirm it. This CDR3 comprises 17 residues. The germline V gene encodes CDR1 SGHAT and CDR2 FQDESV (reference sequence). The CDR3 spells CASSPGQGGPWDTEAFF.

The rearrangement uses TRBV27 and TRBJ2-7; lacking DNA, the TRBD2 call made by TCRdb goes unchecked. The CDR3 extends over 15 amino acids. Per the germline V gene, CDR1 is MNHEY and CDR2 is SMNVEV (reference sequence). CDR3 loop: CASSLGTSGAREQYF.

This chain joins TRBV12-3 or TRBV12-4 and TRBJ2-7; TCRdb's D call of TRBD2 is untestable without DNA. The CDR3 is 19 amino acids. The CDR3 spells CASSSLSLAGGPPTWEQYF.

CDR3 sequence: CASSQSLESGVTYNEQFF. The V and J genes are TRBV23-1 and TRBJ2-1. TRBV23-1 carries the ORF label, with uncertain function. CDR3 size: 18 residues.